This entry describes one TCR beta chain. The protocol was immunoSEQ multiplex PCR, while the TCRdb copy is restricted to in-frame clones and leaves out a portion. The data contain fewer than 95,000 clones, around 90% of them singletons. The data derive from a study of T cells in localized non-small cell lung cancer. CDR1 is SEHNR, CDR2 FQNEAQ, per germline (reference sequence). J gave up 5 bases and V 8 bases, and 6 bases lay outside the gene matches. The CDR3 is 13 residues long. This TCR was recovered from a woman aged 35-75 years with stage II squamous cell lung carcinoma. This chain connects TRBV7-9 to TRBJ2-5, with 9 bases aligning to TRBD2. This material consisted of PBMCs, taken before any cancer treatment. The CDR3: CASRSSGGETQYF. In DNA, the CDR3 is TGTGCCAGCCGATCGAGCGGGGGGGAGACCCAGTACTTC.